The rows below give T cell receptor beta chains drawn from one sample of a study of Ad26.COV2.S vaccination and SARS-CoV-2 variants. Data came from immunoSEQ multiplex PCR; TCRdb stores just in-frame clones and leaves some out. The sample yields about 390,000 clones, around 93% seen once. The source was peripheral blood, collected in a trial of Ad26.COV2.S vaccine versus placebo. These receptors were taken from a person between 18 and 65 years old who received the Ad26.COV2.S COVID-19 vaccine or a placebo. Each CDR3 is given with its conserved first and last residue. D genes are given only for firm matches. Only some rows state a clone size, as once, few, many or a class for expanded clones.

CDR3nt: TGTGCCAGCAGCTACTATACCACTGAAGCTTTCTTT
CDR3aa: CASSYYTTEAFF
d_gene: -
v_gene: TRBV7-2
j_gene: TRBJ1-1
abundance: -

CDR3nt: TGTGCCAGCAGGGGGGACAGGGGGCGAGATACGCAGTATTTT
CDR3aa: CASRGDRGRDTQYF
d_gene: TRBD1
v_gene: TRBV2
j_gene: TRBJ2-3
abundance: -

CDR3nt: TGTGCCAGCAGCTTAGCTCTAGCGGTCGCATCGCAGTACTTC
CDR3aa: CASSLALAVASQYF
d_gene: TRBD2
v_gene: TRBV7-9
j_gene: TRBJ2-7
abundance: -

CDR3nt: TGTGCCAGCAGTTACGTGGATAAGGGTTGGAATGGCTACACCTTC
CDR3aa: CASSYVDKGWNGYTF
d_gene: -
v_gene: TRBV6-2/TRBV6-3
j_gene: TRBJ1-2
abundance: once

CDR3nt: TGTGCCAGTAGTATTGACAGGGGAAAGGGCGAGCAGTACTTC
CDR3aa: CASSIDRGKGEQYF
d_gene: TRBD1
v_gene: TRBV19
j_gene: TRBJ2-7
abundance: -

CDR3nt: TGTGCCAGCAGCCCTCACTACGAGCAGTACTTC
CDR3aa: CASSPHYEQYF
d_gene: -
v_gene: TRBV13
j_gene: TRBJ2-7
abundance: -

CDR3nt: TGCAGCGAGGGGAGGGACAGTTTTTACGAGCAGTACTTC
CDR3aa: CSEGRDSFYEQYF
d_gene: -
v_gene: TRBV29-1
j_gene: TRBJ2-7
abundance: -

CDR3nt: TGTGCCAGCAGTTCCCCCCTAGGCTATGGCTACACCTTC
CDR3aa: CASSSPLGYGYTF
d_gene: -
v_gene: TRBV6-6
j_gene: TRBJ1-2
abundance: -

CDR3nt: TGTGCCAGCAGGGAAACTAGATTCCCATACAATGAGCAGTTCTTC
CDR3aa: CASRETRFPYNEQFF
d_gene: -
v_gene: TRBV27
j_gene: TRBJ2-1
abundance: -

CDR3nt: TGTGCCAGCAGTCTGAGAGAATACCGGGACGGTTACGAGCAGTACTTC
CDR3aa: CASSLREYRDGYEQYF
d_gene: -
v_gene: TRBV27
j_gene: TRBJ2-7
abundance: -

CDR3nt: TGTGCCAGCAGCTTGGAAACTAGCGGGGGGGCTGGCGCAGATACGCAGTATTTT
CDR3aa: CASSLETSGGAGADTQYF
d_gene: TRBD2
v_gene: TRBV5-8
j_gene: TRBJ2-3
abundance: -

CDR3nt: TGTGCCAGCAGTTTATCTTCCGGGACAGGGTCTGAAGCTTTCTTT
CDR3aa: CASSLSSGTGSEAFF
d_gene: TRBD1
v_gene: TRBV27
j_gene: TRBJ1-1
abundance: once

CDR3nt: TGCGCCAGCAGCTATTACAATGAGCAGTTCTTC
CDR3aa: CASSYYNEQFF
d_gene: -
v_gene: TRBV5-1
j_gene: TRBJ2-1
abundance: -

CDR3nt: TGTGCCAGTAGTATAGTATGGGGGCGTACTGAAAAACTGTTTTTT
CDR3aa: CASSIVWGRTEKLFF
d_gene: -
v_gene: TRBV19
j_gene: TRBJ1-4
abundance: -

CDR3nt: TGTGCCAGCAGTTACTCGATCACAGGAACAAACTACGAGCAGTACTTC
CDR3aa: CASSYSITGTNYEQYF
d_gene: -
v_gene: TRBV6-5
j_gene: TRBJ2-7
abundance: -

CDR3nt: TGCGCCAGCAGCCCCATAGGACAGGGGGTTTCCTACGAGCAGTACTTC
CDR3aa: CASSPIGQGVSYEQYF
d_gene: TRBD1
v_gene: TRBV4-1
j_gene: TRBJ2-7
abundance: -

CDR3nt: TGTGCTAGTGGTTTGTTTTCGTCCGGGACCTCCTTTTCCCGGGAGCTGTTTTTT
CDR3aa: CASGLFSSGTSFSRELFF
d_gene: -
v_gene: TRBV12-5
j_gene: TRBJ2-2
abundance: -

CDR3nt: TGTGCCAGCAGCCGGGGGGACCGATACTACGAGCAGTACTTC
CDR3aa: CASSRGDRYYEQYF
d_gene: TRBD2
v_gene: TRBV6-5
j_gene: TRBJ2-7
abundance: -

CDR3nt: TGTGCCATCAGTGAGTCGAGGTGGGACAGGGGAACTGAAGCTTTCTTT
CDR3aa: CAISESRWDRGTEAFF
d_gene: TRBD1
v_gene: TRBV10-3
j_gene: TRBJ1-1
abundance: -

CDR3nt: TGTGCCAGCAGCCAAGTATATGGTCCAACGGGGAACACTGAAGCTTTCTTT
CDR3aa: CASSQVYGPTGNTEAFF
d_gene: -
v_gene: TRBV3-1/TRBV3-2
j_gene: TRBJ1-1
abundance: -

CDR3nt: TGTGCCAGCAGCCAACGGAAGCGGGGGGGCAAAAATGAGCAGTTCTTC
CDR3aa: CASSQRKRGGKNEQFF
d_gene: TRBD2
v_gene: TRBV14
j_gene: TRBJ2-1
abundance: -

CDR3nt: TGTGCCAGCAGTCCTACGGGACTAGCGGACGATGAGCAGTTCTTC
CDR3aa: CASSPTGLADDEQFF
d_gene: TRBD2
v_gene: TRBV27
j_gene: TRBJ2-1
abundance: -

CDR3nt: TGTGCCAGCAGCCTCGGACCGAGCTCCTATAATTCACCCCTCCACTTT
CDR3aa: CASSLGPSSYNSPLHF
d_gene: -
v_gene: TRBV5-6
j_gene: TRBJ1-6
abundance: -

CDR3nt: TGCGCCAGCAGCCCTAGGAGGTACACCGGGGAGCTGTTTTTT
CDR3aa: CASSPRRYTGELFF
d_gene: -
v_gene: TRBV4-3
j_gene: TRBJ2-2
abundance: -

CDR3nt: TGTGCCAGCAGCTTTTGGAGGGGCAAAGGTGGAAACACCATATATTTT
CDR3aa: CASSFWRGKGGNTIYF
d_gene: -
v_gene: TRBV5-6
j_gene: TRBJ1-3
abundance: -

CDR3nt: TGTGCCAGTAGTATTAGCGGATCCTACAATGAGCAGTTCTTC
CDR3aa: CASSISGSYNEQFF
d_gene: -
v_gene: TRBV19
j_gene: TRBJ2-1
abundance: -

CDR3nt: TGTGCCAGCAGCTTAATTATAGGCACTAACACTGAAGCTTTCTTT
CDR3aa: CASSLIIGTNTEAFF
d_gene: -
v_gene: TRBV7-2
j_gene: TRBJ1-1
abundance: -

CDR3nt: TGTGCCAGCAGCTTAGATACCCGAGGGAGACAGGGTGCAGGTGGCTACACCTTC
CDR3aa: CASSLDTRGRQGAGGYTF
d_gene: TRBD1
v_gene: TRBV11-2
j_gene: TRBJ1-2
abundance: -

CDR3nt: TGTGCCAGCAGTGAAGGGGAATCGGGGAGGGAGACCCAGTACTTC
CDR3aa: CASSEGESGRETQYF
d_gene: -
v_gene: TRBV25-1
j_gene: TRBJ2-5
abundance: -

CDR3nt: TGTGCCAGCAGTTTATGGGGGGGGCTTTATGATTCACCCCTCCACTTT
CDR3aa: CASSLWGGLYDSPLHF
d_gene: -
v_gene: TRBV27
j_gene: TRBJ1-6
abundance: few

CDR3nt: TGTGCCAGCAGCAGGGACAGGGCGAACACCGGGGAGCTGTTTTTT
CDR3aa: CASSRDRANTGELFF
d_gene: TRBD1
v_gene: TRBV28
j_gene: TRBJ2-2
abundance: -

CDR3nt: TGCGCCAGCAGGCGCCAGGGATACCAAGAGACCCAGTACTTC
CDR3aa: CASRRQGYQETQYF
d_gene: -
v_gene: TRBV5-1
j_gene: TRBJ2-5
abundance: -

CDR3nt: TGTGCCAGCAGCCACGACAGGCTCGGTGGAAACACCATATATTTT
CDR3aa: CASSHDRLGGNTIYF
d_gene: -
v_gene: TRBV3-1/TRBV3-2
j_gene: TRBJ1-3
abundance: -

CDR3nt: TGCGCCAGCAGCCAAGATGAGGGGCATAACTATGGCTACACCTTC
CDR3aa: CASSQDEGHNYGYTF
d_gene: -
v_gene: TRBV4-3
j_gene: TRBJ1-2
abundance: -

CDR3nt: TGTGCCAGCATGGCTGAGGTGGGAAACACCATATATTTT
CDR3aa: CASMAEVGNTIYF
d_gene: -
v_gene: TRBV28
j_gene: TRBJ1-3
abundance: -

CDR3nt: TGCGCCAGCAGCCAAGCCAGGGACAATAATTCACCCCTCCACTTT
CDR3aa: CASSQARDNNSPLHF
d_gene: -
v_gene: TRBV4-3
j_gene: TRBJ1-6
abundance: -

CDR3nt: TGTGCCAGCTCACTTGGGCAGGGGGCGCGGAATGAAAAACTGTTTTTT
CDR3aa: CASSLGQGARNEKLFF
d_gene: TRBD1
v_gene: TRBV18
j_gene: TRBJ1-4
abundance: -

CDR3nt: TGTGCCAGCAGCTTGTTTGGGAAGTCCTCAGATACGCAGTATTTT
CDR3aa: CASSLFGKSSDTQYF
d_gene: -
v_gene: TRBV5-4
j_gene: TRBJ2-3
abundance: -

CDR3nt: TGTGCCAGCACCCCTGACACGAAGTCCTATCGCTACACCTTC
CDR3aa: CASTPDTKSYRYTF
d_gene: -
v_gene: TRBV2
j_gene: TRBJ1-2
abundance: -

CDR3nt: TGCGCCAGCAGCCAAACCCGGAACACTGAAGCTTTCTTT
CDR3aa: CASSQTRNTEAFF
d_gene: -
v_gene: TRBV4-3
j_gene: TRBJ1-1
abundance: -

CDR3nt: TGTGCCTGGAGTGTAGGAGAGACCCAGTACTTC
CDR3aa: CAWSVGETQYF
d_gene: -
v_gene: TRBV30
j_gene: TRBJ2-5
abundance: -

CDR3nt: TGTGCCAGCAGCTTATCGCGGAGAGGGCCCGGAGGAGGAGCTTTCTTT
CDR3aa: CASSLSRRGPGGGAFF
d_gene: -
v_gene: TRBV7-9
j_gene: TRBJ1-1
abundance: -

CDR3nt: TGTGCCAGCAGCCCGGGGACCCCGGCCTACGAGCAGTACTTC
CDR3aa: CASSPGTPAYEQYF
d_gene: -
v_gene: TRBV9
j_gene: TRBJ2-7
abundance: once

CDR3nt: TGTGCCTGGAGGCCTACAAACCACGAGCAGTACTTC
CDR3aa: CAWRPTNHEQYF
d_gene: -
v_gene: TRBV30
j_gene: TRBJ2-7
abundance: -

CDR3nt: TGTGCCAGCAGCTTAGCTTGGGCGGATACGCAGTATTTT
CDR3aa: CASSLAWADTQYF
d_gene: -
v_gene: TRBV7-9
j_gene: TRBJ2-3
abundance: -

CDR3nt: TGCGCCAGCAGCTCAAGCGGGGGACTCTCCTACAATGAGCAGTTCTTC
CDR3aa: CASSSSGGLSYNEQFF
d_gene: TRBD2
v_gene: TRBV5-1
j_gene: TRBJ2-1
abundance: -

CDR3nt: TGTGCCAGCAGTTTTGGCGGGGGCCGACAAGAGACCCAGTACTTC
CDR3aa: CASSFGGGRQETQYF
d_gene: -
v_gene: TRBV28
j_gene: TRBJ2-5
abundance: -

CDR3nt: TGTGCCAGCAGTTACTCGAGGGGGGTTGGCCACGAGCAGTACTTC
CDR3aa: CASSYSRGVGHEQYF
d_gene: -
v_gene: TRBV6-8
j_gene: TRBJ2-7
abundance: -

CDR3nt: TGTGCCAGCAGTTATTACGGACAGGGTGCTTATGGCTACACCTTC
CDR3aa: CASSYYGQGAYGYTF
d_gene: TRBD1
v_gene: TRBV6-5
j_gene: TRBJ1-2
abundance: -

CDR3nt: TGTGCCAGCAGAAAAAACGGACAGCTCCGTTACGAGCAGTACTTC
CDR3aa: CASRKNGQLRYEQYF
d_gene: -
v_gene: TRBV11-3
j_gene: TRBJ2-7
abundance: -

CDR3nt: TGCGCCAGCAGCGAAGTAGGGCGAGGACAGGGGATTGGCGAGCAGTACTTC
CDR3aa: CASSEVGRGQGIGEQYF
d_gene: TRBD1
v_gene: TRBV4-3
j_gene: TRBJ2-7
abundance: -

CDR3nt: TGTGCCAGCAGCTTGGCCCGCACAGATACGCAGTATTTT
CDR3aa: CASSLARTDTQYF
d_gene: -
v_gene: TRBV13
j_gene: TRBJ2-3
abundance: -

CDR3nt: TGTGCCAGCAGCCCCGGATCGACTAATGAAAAACTGTTTTTT
CDR3aa: CASSPGSTNEKLFF
d_gene: -
v_gene: TRBV7-9
j_gene: TRBJ1-4
abundance: -

CDR3nt: TGCGCCAGCAGCCACCTGACGGGTACTCAAGAGACCCAGTACTTC
CDR3aa: CASSHLTGTQETQYF
d_gene: -
v_gene: TRBV4-1
j_gene: TRBJ2-5
abundance: -

CDR3nt: TGTGCCAGCAGTAACAGTGATGGCTACACCTTC
CDR3aa: CASSNSDGYTF
d_gene: -
v_gene: TRBV2
j_gene: TRBJ1-2
abundance: -

CDR3nt: TGTGCCAGCAGAGACACCGGGACATCCTATGGCTACACCTTC
CDR3aa: CASRDTGTSYGYTF
d_gene: -
v_gene: TRBV2
j_gene: TRBJ1-2
abundance: -

CDR3nt: TGCGCCAGCAGCTTGGGCCAGGGGAATGAAAAACTGTTTTTT
CDR3aa: CASSLGQGNEKLFF
d_gene: -
v_gene: TRBV5-1
j_gene: TRBJ1-4
abundance: -

CDR3nt: TGTGCCAGCAGCCCGCCTCATAACTCTGGCTACACCTTC
CDR3aa: CASSPPHNSGYTF
d_gene: -
v_gene: TRBV28
j_gene: TRBJ1-2
abundance: -

CDR3nt: TGTGCCAGCAGCGAGGGACAGGGGGCTTCCTACGAGCAGTACTTC
CDR3aa: CASSEGQGASYEQYF
d_gene: TRBD1
v_gene: TRBV9
j_gene: TRBJ2-7
abundance: few